The clone carrying this T cell receptor (beta chain) has a count of ten or more. The TCR beta library used iRepertoire HTBI primers with Arm-PCR amplification of CDR3. One entry per CDR3 protein, called by TCRdb with MiXCR from the multiplex PCR reads. Counted here are roughly 520,000 distinct CDR3 sequences, around 12% occurring once; the ten biggest clones make up approximately 9%. Time point reported: newly diagnosed GD, antithyroid drugs for less than 3 months. RNA from PBMCs was the source of the TCR library. The sample comes from a study of regulatory T cells in long-lasting Graves disease. Trimming at V came to 5 bases and at J to 12 bases, leaving 19 bases not matched to a gene. Germline assignment: CDR1 SGHTA and CDR2 FQGNSA. The CDR3 runs 16 residues. This sample was also put to use in a study of T cells in Graves' hyperthyroidism and ophthalmopathy.

This material consisted of peripheral blood mononuclear cells (PBMCs), taken at new diagnosis, from a patient treated with antithyroid drugs. The sequence was collected from a woman aged 25 to 39 with Graves disease. The chain employs TRBV7-2 and TRBJ2-3; TRBD2 agrees at 8 bases. For the CDR3, the DNA is TGTGCCAGCAGCCTCCTTCGCGGTCTAGCGGGCCCGGCCCAGTATTTT. Encoded protein: CASSLLRGLAGPAQYF. Using reference TRBV7-2 and TRBJ2-3 for the parts outside the CDR3, the full variable domain is GAGVSQSPSNKVTEKGKDVELRCDPISGHTALYWYRQSLGQGLEFLIYFQGNSAPDKSGLPSDRFSAERTGGSVSTLTIQRTQQEDSAVYLCASSLLRGLAGPAQYFGPGTRLTVL.